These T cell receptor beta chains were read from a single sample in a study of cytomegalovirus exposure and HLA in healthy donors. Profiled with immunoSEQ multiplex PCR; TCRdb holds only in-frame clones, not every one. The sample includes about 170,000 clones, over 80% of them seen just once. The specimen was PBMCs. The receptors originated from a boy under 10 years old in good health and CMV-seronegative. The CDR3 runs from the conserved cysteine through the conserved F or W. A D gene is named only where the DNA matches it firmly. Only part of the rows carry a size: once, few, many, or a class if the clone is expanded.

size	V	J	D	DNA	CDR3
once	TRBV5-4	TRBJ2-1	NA	TGTGCCAGCAGCTTGGGTGGGGGCCGGAATGAGCAGTTCTTC	CASSLGGGRNEQFF
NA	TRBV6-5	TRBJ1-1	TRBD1	TGTGCCAGCAGGAAGACAGGGGGGGGAACTGAAGCTTTCTTT	CASRKTGGGTEAFF
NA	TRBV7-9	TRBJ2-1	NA	TGTGCCAGCAGCTTAAATCGCGTCTCCTACAATGAGCAGTTCTTC	CASSLNRVSYNEQFF
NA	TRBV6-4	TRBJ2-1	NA	TGTGCCAGCAGTGCTCACCTCCCACCGGGAAATGAGCAGTTCTTC	CASSAHLPPGNEQFF
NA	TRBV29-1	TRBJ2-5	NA	TGCAGCGTTGCAGGCAGGGCCCAAGAGACCCAGTACTTC	CSVAGRAQETQYF
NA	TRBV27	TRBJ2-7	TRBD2	TGTGCCAGCAGCAGAGCGGGAAGGGTATCGGGGTACGAGCAGTACTTC	CASSRAGRVSGYEQYF
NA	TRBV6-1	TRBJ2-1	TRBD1	TGTGCCAGCAGGTTGGGACAGGGGGGCAATGAGCAGTTCTTC	CASRLGQGGNEQFF
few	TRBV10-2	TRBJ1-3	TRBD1	TGCGCCAGCAGTGAGCCAGGGACAGCTTCTGGAAACACCATATATTTT	CASSEPGTASGNTIYF
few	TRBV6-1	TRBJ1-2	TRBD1	TGTGCCAGCAGTGGCCCCGACAGGGTCTATGGCTACACCTTC	CASSGPDRVYGYTF
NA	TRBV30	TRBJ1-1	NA	TGTGCCTGGAGTGTACGCGGGGGCACTGAAGCTTTCTTT	CAWSVRGGTEAFF
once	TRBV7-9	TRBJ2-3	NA	TGTGCCAGCAGCTTAGGTGGCAACACAGATACGCAGTATTTT	CASSLGGNTDTQYF
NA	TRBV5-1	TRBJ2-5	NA	TGCGCCAGCAGCCGTGACTCGCAAGAGACCCAGTACTTC	CASSRDSQETQYF
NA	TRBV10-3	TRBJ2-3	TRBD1	TGTGCCATCAGTGAACGGGTCAGCGGACAGGGGTTCCATGGACTCACAGATACGCAGTATTTT	CAISERVSGQGFHGLTDTQYF